This TCR beta chain is drawn from a study of T cells after yellow fever vaccination. Study observations and caveats: Highly abundant clonotypes carried over from the bulk population could end up in FACS-sorted repertoires as contaminants. The secondary response showed a weaker magnitude and a faster peak, day 5 versus 15. Only a small proportion of the clonotypes turned up in both the CD4 and the CD8 compartments, likely arising from convergent recombination.

About this clonotype: As yet, its antigen is unknown.

V lost 3 bases and J 4 bases, leaving 11 bases between the germline ends. The CDR3 spans 14 residues. Germline CDR1 and CDR2: LGHNT and FRNRAP. From the 5' RACE reads, TCRdb called clonotypes with MiXCR, one entry per CDR3 protein. The data hold a few hundred thousand distinct CDR3 sequences, with roughly 9.4% observed a single time. Sequenced material: PBMCs, taken on the day of the first yellow fever vaccination. The TCR originated in a man younger than 35 who received the YFV17D yellow fever vaccine. The chain has TRBV12-5 and TRBJ2-3; D gene uncertain. The CDR3 protein is CASGLGRWADTQYF. CDR3 sequence (DNA): TGTGCTAGTGGTTTAGGTCGTTGGGCAGATACGCAGTATTTT.